This T cell receptor beta chain was observed in a study of PD-1 blockade in mismatch repair-deficient tumors. Study summary: All were previously treated, progressing patients with around eleven mismatch repair-deficient cancer types. Study-wide points: Tumor-resident clones, often absent from pretreatment blood, expanded after pembrolizumab and then contracted.

As to this clone: No antigen is known for it.

Sequencing was performed with immunoSEQ multiplex PCR; in TCRdb, only in-frame clones are kept and a portion is missing. In the table there are under 75,000 clones, about 91% of which are singletons. This specimen was peripheral blood, taken 52 weeks after starting pembrolizumab. This TCR came from an adult with mismatch repair-deficient cancer.

CDR3 sequence (DNA): TGTGCCAGCAGTGAAGGGAGGGCCTACAATGAGCAGTTCTTC. It is translated as CASSEGRAYNEQFF. This chain connects TRBV2 to TRBJ2-1; D may be TRBD2 (6 bases). CDR3 length: 14 residues. Looked up from germline, CDR1 is SNHLY and CDR2 is FYNNEI. V lost 1 base, J lost 2 bases, and 6 bases lay in between.